A selection of T cell receptor beta chains follows, all from one sample in a study of T cell changes during pregnancy in multiple sclerosis. Clones were sequenced by immunoSEQ multiplex PCR, and TCRdb holds only the in-frame ones, with some missing. The sample has 36,000 or so clones; around 91% are singletons. This material consisted of CD8+ T cells from peripheral blood mononuclear cells, taken in the third trimester of pregnancy. The receptors stem from a female donor with multiple sclerosis, enrolled in a pregnancy study. CDR3s include the opening cysteine and the closing phenylalanine or tryptophan. The order of the fields is V gene, D gene, J gene, clone size, CDR3 protein, CDR3 DNA. A D gene is named only where the DNA matches it firmly. Some rows have no size entry. The others give once, few or many, or a class for an expanded clone.

TRBV19	TRBD2	TRBJ2-1	once	CASTLGGAYNEQFF	TGTGCCAGTACGTTGGGGGGGGCCTACAATGAGCAGTTCTTC
TRBV7-7	TRBD2	TRBJ2-6	.	CASSLEPGGTGANVLTF	TGTGCCAGCAGCTTAGAACCGGGGGGGACTGGGGCCAACGTCCTGACTTTC
TRBV7-9	TRBD1	TRBJ1-1	.	CASSQGGWNTEAFF	TGTGCCAGCAGCCAAGGGGGCTGGAACACTGAAGCTTTCTTT
TRBV6-6	TRBD2	TRBJ2-7	.	CASRGTSGRKEYEQYF	TGTGCCAGCAGAGGGACTAGCGGGAGAAAGGAGTACGAGCAGTACTTC
TRBV27	.	TRBJ2-1	.	CASSPSLNNEQFF	TGTGCCAGCAGTCCGTCTCTAAACAATGAGCAGTTCTTC
TRBV5-6	.	TRBJ2-1	large	CASSLGSGYNEQFF	TGTGCCAGCAGCTTGGGATCGGGCTACAATGAGCAGTTCTTC
TRBV4-2	TRBD1	TRBJ1-1	.	CASTRGTGGEAFF	TGTGCCAGCACCCGAGGGACAGGGGGTGAAGCTTTCTTT
TRBV19	.	TRBJ2-3	.	CASSVLRGPDTQYF	TGTGCCAGTAGTGTACTGCGGGGGCCAGATACGCAGTATTTT
TRBV15	.	TRBJ2-1	.	CATSRDRRGSYNEQFF	TGTGCCACCAGCAGAGATCGCAGGGGTTCCTACAATGAGCAGTTCTTC
TRBV4-2	.	TRBJ1-2	.	CASSQEPGDGYTF	TGTGCCAGCAGCCAAGAACCAGGGGATGGCTACACCTTC
TRBV7-6	.	TRBJ2-1	few	CASSFLTRSSYNEQFF	TGTGCCAGCAGCTTCCTGACTCGAAGCTCCTACAATGAGCAGTTCTTC
TRBV18	TRBD1	TRBJ1-1	.	CASSPDRDEAFF	TGTGCCAGCTCTCCGGACAGGGATGAAGCTTTCTTT
TRBV2	TRBD2	TRBJ2-7	.	CASRSPGLAGGPTIYEQYF	TGTGCCAGCAGGTCTCCGGGACTAGCGGGGGGACCAACGATTTACGAGCAGTACTTC
TRBV7-2	.	TRBJ1-4	.	CASSLGGVARLFF	TGTGCCAGCAGCTTAGGGGGCGTGGCGCGACTGTTTTTT
TRBV9	.	TRBJ2-1	.	CASSVARNEQFF	TGTGCCAGCAGCGTAGCTAGGAATGAGCAGTTCTTC
TRBV7-2	TRBD1	TRBJ2-1	.	CASSFRDRSYNEQFF	TGTGCCAGCAGCTTCCGGGACAGGTCCTACAATGAGCAGTTCTTC
TRBV7-9	TRBD1	TRBJ1-1	.	CASSRGQADTEAFF	TGTGCCAGCAGCCGGGGACAGGCGGACACTGAAGCTTTCTTT
TRBV19	.	TRBJ2-7	.	CASSPASTSYEQYF	TGTGCCAGTAGTCCCGCCTCCACTTCCTACGAGCAGTACTTC
TRBV5-1	TRBD1	TRBJ2-1	.	CASSPTGGLYNEQFF	TGCGCCAGCAGCCCAACAGGGGGCCTCTACAATGAGCAGTTCTTC
TRBV29-1	.	TRBJ2-1	.	CSVEDYLAGALTVLGEQFF	TGCAGCGTTGAAGATTATTTGGCTGGGGCCCTGACTGTCCTGGGGGAGCAGTTCTTC
TRBV7-9	.	TRBJ2-6	once	CASSLVRLGANVLTF	TGTGCCAGCAGCTTAGTGCGGTTAGGGGCCAACGTCCTGACTTTC
TRBV5-1	TRBD1	TRBJ1-1	few	CASSFGQGRNTEAFF	TGCGCCAGCAGCTTCGGACAGGGGCGGAACACTGAAGCTTTCTTT
TRBV6-6	TRBD2	TRBJ2-1	.	CASSYVAGVWGNEQFF	TGTGCCAGCAGTTACGTAGCGGGAGTCTGGGGCAATGAGCAGTTCTTC
TRBV13	TRBD2	TRBJ2-7	once	CASSLGLAGSYEQYF	TGTGCCAGCAGCCTGGGACTAGCGGGTTCCTACGAGCAGTACTTC
TRBV14	TRBD1	TRBJ2-7	.	CASSRRDRRHEQYF	TGTGCCAGCAGCCGAAGGGACAGGAGACACGAGCAGTACTTC
TRBV7-9	TRBD1	TRBJ2-5	.	CASSQAQGAAETQYF	TGTGCCAGCAGCCAAGCCCAGGGGGCGGCGGAGACCCAGTACTTC
TRBV7-8	TRBD2	TRBJ2-3	medium-sized	CASSPSRLAPTTDTQYF	TGTGCCAGCAGCCCCTCCCGACTAGCGCCTACCACAGATACGCAGTATTTT
TRBV7-6	.	TRBJ2-7	.	CASSLGAEQYF	TGTGCCAGCAGCTTAGGGGCCGAGCAGTACTTC
TRBV27	TRBD1	TRBJ2-5	.	CASRHRGDETQYF	TGTGCCAGCCGGCACAGGGGCGATGAGACCCAGTACTTC
TRBV11-3	TRBD2	TRBJ2-1	.	CASSPRTSEFDEQFF	TGTGCCAGCAGCCCGCGGACTAGTGAGTTCGATGAGCAGTTCTTC
TRBV30	TRBD2	TRBJ2-1	.	CARSTSGDSYNEQFF	TGTGCCCGGAGTACTAGCGGAGACTCCTACAATGAGCAGTTCTTC
TRBV9	TRBD2	TRBJ2-1	.	CASSARLAGGHNEQFF	TGTGCCAGCAGCGCGCGACTAGCGGGAGGGCACAATGAGCAGTTCTTC
TRBV7-7	TRBD1	TRBJ1-3	.	CASSAGQGVSSGNTIYF	TGTGCCAGCAGCGCCGGACAGGGGGTCAGCTCTGGAAACACCATATATTTT
TRBV15	TRBD1	TRBJ1-5	.	CATSRRQGGLGNQPQHF	TGTGCCACCAGCAGAAGACAGGGAGGACTGGGCAATCAGCCCCAGCATTTT
TRBV5-5	.	TRBJ2-1	.	CASSLINNEQFF	TGTGCCAGCAGCTTGATTAACAATGAGCAGTTCTTC
TRBV15	TRBD1	TRBJ1-2	.	CATSRAGQSIGDGYTF	TGTGCCACCAGCAGAGCGGGACAGTCCATAGGGGATGGCTACACCTTC
TRBV5-6	TRBD1	TRBJ1-2	.	CASRILQGAVGYTF	TGTGCCAGCAGAATACTTCAGGGGGCGGTTGGCTACACCTTC
TRBV4-3	.	TRBJ1-5	once	CASSPWLDSRNQPQHF	TGCGCCAGCAGCCCGTGGCTGGACAGCCGAAATCAGCCCCAGCATTTT
TRBV9	TRBD2	TRBJ2-3	.	CASSVEGTITDTQYF	TGTGCCAGCAGCGTAGAGGGGACTATCACAGATACGCAGTATTTT
TRBV9	TRBD1	TRBJ2-1	.	CASSVGQLNNEQFF	TGTGCCAGCAGCGTGGGACAGCTTAACAATGAGCAGTTCTTC